This T cell receptor (beta chain) was documented in a study of blood T cell repertoires in COVID-19. Looking at the study overall: The cDNA or gDNA used as material had been derived from T cells, B-cell-depleted T cells, or PBMCs.

V shed 1 base, J shed 10 bases, and the junction held 8 bases outside the gene matches. Germline CDR1 reads SGHAT; CDR2 reads FQDESV (reference sequence). The CDR3 runs to 15 residues. Authors' data handling: Reference gene primer amplification gave nucleated cell count estimates. This table comes from immunoSEQ multiplex PCR, and its TCRdb copy is limited to in-frame clones, with some not included. The V and J calls and clone size were taken over from that table, and D and trimming were inferred from the DNA. This table has approximately 250,000 clones, nearly 90% appearing once. This clonotype originated in a woman aged 25 to 39 who had recovered from COVID-19. V usage is TRBV11-1 and J usage is TRBJ2-1; TRBD1 agrees at 9 bases. Sequenced: PBMCs or T cells enriched from blood (not recorded which). The CDR3 sequence: CASSLGDRVIWEQFF. The CDR3 nucleotides read TGTGCCAGCAGCTTAGGGGACAGGGTTATATGGGAGCAGTTCTTC.